The 28 T cell receptor beta chains listed next were all sequenced from one sample in a study of T cell responses to AZD1222 COVID-19 vaccine. Only in-frame clones appear in the TCRdb table, and some are missing; sequencing was by immunoSEQ multiplex PCR. Of 150,000 to 200,000 clones in the sample, roughly 94% were seen once. Sequences were derived from peripheral blood, sampled 28 days after the second AZD1222 dose. The receptors were sampled from an adult who received the AZD1222 COVID-19 vaccine.

Details on this clone: Distinct nucleotide sequences in the sample also encode this CDR3. The chain recombines TRBV7-9 with TRBJ2-3; 10 positions match TRBD2. Germline CDR1 is SEHNR and CDR2 is FQNEAQ (reference sequence). J was trimmed by 4 bases and V by 1 base; bases with no gene match: 2. The length of the CDR3 is 15 residues. DNA for the CDR3: TGTGCCAGCAGCTTAGGACTAGCGGGCGCAGATACGCAGTATTTT. It translates to CASSLGLAGADTQYF.

V and J are TRBV9 and TRBJ2-1; 8 bases match TRBD2. With V trimmed by 6 bases and J by 2 bases, 4 bases remained unmatched. Germline CDR1 SGDLS, CDR2 YYNGEE. The CDR3 spans 14 residues. CDR3 bases: TGTGCCAGCAAACGTAGCGGGACCTACAATGAGCAGTTCTTC. Translation gives CASKRSGTYNEQFF.

The chain employs TRBV7-8 and TRBJ2-3; 16 bases align to TRBD2. CDR3 length: 20 residues. Germline CDR1 SGHVS, CDR2 FQNEAQ. After removal of 5 bases from V and 0 bases from J, the junction contained 11 bases not matched to a gene. In DNA form, the CDR3 reads TGTGCCAGCAGCCCCGGGACTAGCGGGAGGGTGATCGGGAGCACAGATACGCAGTATTTT. This sequence encodes CASSPGTSGRVIGSTDTQYF.

J is TRBJ1-1 and V is TRBV2, with 7 bases that match TRBD1. The germline gives CDR1 SNHLY, CDR2 FYNNEI. Trimming removed 6 bases from V and 4 bases from J; junction bases left unmatched: 8. There are 14 residues in the CDR3. The CDR3 reads CASRTGQATTEAFF. CDR3 sequence (DNA): TGTGCCAGCAGAACCGGACAGGCGACCACTGAAGCTTTCTTT.

This chain connects TRBV29-1 to TRBJ2-5; 9 bases align to TRBD2. The ends lost 4 bases at V and 7 bases at J; junction bases unmatched: 7. Germline V gene sequence: CDR1 SQVTM, CDR2 ANQGSEA. This CDR3 spans 13 amino acids. Here the CDR3 reads CSVVGTSWGTQYF. In nucleotides, the CDR3 is TGCAGCGTTGTAGGGACTAGCTGGGGGACCCAGTACTTC.

This clone is a singleton in its sample. V usage is TRBV5-1 and J usage is TRBJ1-2; 7 bases map to TRBD1. Trimming took 1 base from V and 2 from J; bases not matched to a gene: 2. Germline values: CDR1 SGHRS, CDR2 YFSETQ. This CDR3 is built from 14 residues. The CDR3 bases are TGCGCCAGCAGCTTGACGACAGGGAACTATGGCTACACCTTC. It encodes CASSLTTGNYGYTF.

This clone appeared a few times. The genes are TRBV11-3 and TRBJ2-1; D is perhaps TRBD2 (6 bases). Trimming removed 0 bases from V and 8 bases from J, with 11 bases in between. Germline V gene lookup returns CDR1 SGHNT and CDR2 YENEEA. This CDR3 spans 14 amino acids. In DNA, the CDR3 is TGTGCCAGCAGCTTAGATCATACTAGCTATGAGCAGTTCTTC. It translates to CASSLDHTSYEQFF.

V and J are TRBV11-3 and TRBJ2-2; the match to TRBD2 covers 8 bases. Per germline, CDR1 SGHNT and CDR2 YENEEA. The CDR3 runs to 15 residues. J was trimmed by 4 bases and V by 2 bases; bases with no gene match: 3. The DNA for the CDR3 is TGTGCCAGCAGCTTAAGCGGGAGAACCACCGGGGAGCTGTTTTTT. This sequence encodes CASSLSGRTTGELFF.

The chain is built from TRBV6-1 and TRBJ2-7, with 12 bases that match TRBD2. The germline V gene encodes CDR1 MNHNS and CDR2 SASEGT. There are 15 residues in the CDR3. Germline trimming cut 3 bases from V and 4 bases from J; bases unmatched to any gene: 4. The CDR3 here is CASSEWTSGTYEQYF. CDR3 coding DNA: TGTGCCAGCAGTGAGTGGACTAGCGGGACGTACGAGCAGTACTTC.

This clone occurred once. The chain is built from TRBV5-4 and TRBJ2-5; no reliable D call. The CDR3 is 16 amino acids. Germline values: CDR1 SGHNT, CDR2 YYREEE (reference sequence). V lost 0 bases, J lost 5 bases, and 17 bases lay in between. This chain's CDR3 is CASSLVASLVVETQYF. CDR3 nucleotides: TGTGCCAGCAGCTTGGTGGCAAGCCTCGTCGTGGAGACCCAGTACTTC.

The chain uses TRBV27 and TRBJ2-7, with D possibly being TRBD1 (5 bases). The germline CDR1 and CDR2 sequences are MNHEY and SMNVEV (reference sequence). This CDR3 region has 13 residues. Trimming took off 2 bases at V and 2 bases at J, with 7 bases between the two ends. The CDR3 spells CASSLRQTYEQYF. The CDR3 region has the DNA TGTGCCAGCAGTTTAAGACAGACCTACGAGCAGTACTTC.

This chain joins TRBV7-9 and TRBJ1-2; possibly TRBD1 for D (5 bases). CDR1 is SEHNR, CDR2 FQNEAQ, per germline (reference sequence). The CDR3 runs to 13 residues. V was trimmed by 5 bases and J by 7 bases, leaving 14 bases between them. CDR3 protein: CASSPGGFVGYTF. CDR3 bases: TGTGCCAGCAGCCCCGGGGGTTTTGTTGGCTACACCTTC.

This rearrangement joins TRBV14 to TRBJ1-3; D not certain. The germline V and J ends were trimmed by 1 base and 0 bases, with 13 bases remaining between them. CDR1 is SGHDN and CDR2 is FVKESK in the germline V gene. The CDR3 covers 17 residues. CDR3 in DNA: TGTGCCAGCAGCCAAGCGTCTGGGCAGCACTCTGGAAACACCATATATTTT. This translates into CASSQASGQHSGNTIYF.

This clone was seen once. The V and J genes are TRBV24-1 and TRBJ2-2, with 12 bases aligning to TRBD2. V lost 4 bases and J lost 8; bases outside the gene matches: 4. CDR3 length: 15 amino acids. Germline V gene lookup returns CDR1 KGHDR and CDR2 SFDVKD. The CDR3 loop is CATSDPGLAGGELFF. The DNA for the CDR3 is TGTGCCACCAGTGACCCCGGACTAGCGGGAGGGGAGCTGTTTTTT.

The V gene is TRBV28, the J gene TRBJ1-2; D remains ambiguous. V was shortened by 5 bases and J by 3 bases, with 7 bases between the two germline ends. Per the germline V gene, CDR1 is MDHEN and CDR2 is SYDVKM. The CDR3 runs 12 residues. Here the CDR3 reads CASSPRDYGYTF. CDR3 in DNA: TGTGCCAGCAGTCCTCGAGACTATGGCTACACCTTC.

This clone was counted only a few times. V usage is TRBV7-9 and J usage is TRBJ1-3; D unresolved. V lost 1 base to trimming and J lost 4 bases, with 14 bases between them. This CDR3 contains 16 residues. Germline CDR1 is SEHNR and CDR2 is FQNEAQ (reference sequence). The CDR3 is CASSLGTLTPGNTIYF. As DNA, the CDR3 is TGTGCCAGCAGCTTAGGAACTCTCACCCCGGGAAACACCATATATTTT.

As DNA, the CDR3 is TGTGCCTGGGCTCCCGCACAGGCATACGAGCAGTACTTC. Translated: CAWAPAQAYEQYF. This chain uses TRBV30 with TRBJ2-7, with D possibly matching TRBD1 (5 bases). The germline V gene encodes CDR1 GTSNPN and CDR2 SVGIG (reference sequence). This CDR3 spans 13 amino acids. Trimming left V 5 bases short and J 4 bases short, with 15 bases between.

V usage is TRBV20-1 and J usage is TRBJ1-2, with TRBD1 as a possible D gene (5 bases). Trimming stripped 3 bases from V and 3 bases from J, with 11 bases between. CDR3 length equals 13 residues. Germline loops: CDR1 DFQATT, CDR2 SNEGSKA (reference sequence). The CDR3 loop reads CSASNPTDYGYTF. In nucleotides, the CDR3 is TGCAGTGCTAGTAATCCGACAGACTATGGCTACACCTTC.

The V and J genes are TRBV10-3 and TRBJ2-7, with TRBD1 matching 10 bases. Germline CDR1 reads ENHRY; CDR2 reads SYGVKD. There are 14 residues in the CDR3. After removal of 11 bases from V and 4 bases from J, the junction contained 11 bases not matched to a gene. The CDR3 reads CASSSGQGSYEQYF. The CDR3 DNA reads as TGTGCCTCCTCCTCGGGACAGGGGTCGTACGAGCAGTACTTC.

This chain joins TRBV6-5 and TRBJ1-5; 9 nucleotides line up with TRBD1. The CDR3 has 14 amino acids. The germline gives CDR1 MNHEY, CDR2 SVGAGI. The V gene end was trimmed by 8 bases and the J gene end by 2 bases; junction bases not matched to a gene: 4. The CDR3 reads CASAGQGGNQPQHF. DNA for the CDR3: TGTGCCAGCGCGGGACAGGGAGGCAATCAGCCCCAGCATTTT.

This chain joins TRBV27 and TRBJ2-7; 10 positions agree with TRBD2. In germline, CDR1 is MNHEY, CDR2 SMNVEV (reference sequence). The CDR3 is 16 residues long. J gave up 7 bases and V 1 base, and 10 bases lay outside the gene matches. Written as DNA, the CDR3 is TGTGCCAGCAGTTTATTAGCGGGGGGCCGAGGAAGGGAGCAGTACTTC. This translates into CASSLLAGGRGREQYF.

V is TRBV15 and J is TRBJ2-1; 8 bases align to TRBD1. V gave up 3 bases and J gave up 4 bases; unmatched junction bases: 8. Per germline, CDR1 LNHNV and CDR2 YYDKDF (reference sequence). CDR3 length: 16 residues. Here the CDR3 DNA reads TGTGCCACCAGCAGGGAAGGACAGGGAATATACAATGAGCAGTTCTTC. Translation gives CATSREGQGIYNEQFF.

This chain joins TRBV2 and TRBJ2-7; TRBD2 aligns across 13 bases. Germline V CDR1 and CDR2: SNHLY, FYNNEI. V lost 5 bases to trimming and J lost 0 bases; unmatched junction nucleotides: 4. The CDR3 is 16 residues long. This CDR3 reads CASSQRTSGSSYEQYF. CDR3 nucleotides: TGTGCCAGCAGTCAACGGACTAGCGGGAGCTCCTACGAGCAGTACTTC.

This clone was seen a single time. The chain has TRBV13 and TRBJ1-1; weak D call: TRBD1 (5 bases). Trimming left V 2 bases short and J 4 bases short, with 14 bases between. The germline gives CDR1 PRHDT, CDR2 FYEKMQ (reference sequence). The CDR3 has 15 residues. CDR3 sequence reads: CASSLRSGRSTEAFF. In DNA form, the CDR3 reads TGTGCCAGCAGCTTAAGGTCAGGGAGGAGCACTGAAGCTTTCTTT.

V usage is TRBV11-2 and J usage is TRBJ2-1; TRBD2 agrees at 11 bases. CDR3 length equals 15 residues. CDR1 and CDR2 from the germline V gene are SGHAT and FQNNGV. Trimming removed 4 bases from V and 9 bases from J; junction bases left unmatched: 8. The CDR3 sequence: CASSSLAGGRAEQFF. The DNA of the CDR3 is TGTGCCAGCAGCTCCCTAGCGGGAGGTCGGGCTGAGCAGTTCTTC.

The rearrangement links TRBV5-4 to TRBJ1-1; no firm D call. This CDR3 region has 15 residues. Trimming left V 4 bases short and J 1 base short, with 14 bases between. Germline V gene sequence: CDR1 SGHNT, CDR2 YYREEE (reference sequence). CDR3 protein: CASSPAPWGNTEAFF. The DNA of the CDR3 is TGTGCCAGCAGCCCGGCCCCATGGGGGAACACTGAAGCTTTCTTT. The variable domain in full, completed from reference TRBV5-4 and TRBJ1-1, reads ETGVTQSPTHLIKTRGQQVTLRCSSQSGHNTVSWYQQALGQGPQFIFQYYREEENGRGNFPPRFSGLQFPNYSSELNVNALELDDSALYLCASSPAPWGNTEAFFGQGTRLTVV.

The rearrangement links TRBV29-1 to TRBJ2-1, with D unclear. V lost 7 bases and J lost 5, with 6 bases in between. The CDR3 has 10 amino acids. CDR1 and CDR2 from the germline V gene are SQVTM and ANQGSEA. The CDR3 region has the DNA TGCAGCGCTACGAACAATGAGCAGTTCTTC. Translation: CSATNNEQFF.

This rearrangement joins TRBV19 to TRBJ2-2; 9 bases line up with TRBD2. V trimming: 3 bases; J trimming: 4 bases; junction bases outside the gene matches: 3. The CDR3 contains 15 residues. The V gene's germline CDR1 is LNHDA and CDR2 SQIVND (reference sequence). The CDR3 is CASSISGSVTGELFF. The CDR3 nucleotides are TGTGCCAGTAGTATTAGCGGGAGTGTCACCGGGGAGCTGTTTTTT.